This record concerns one T cell receptor beta chain sequence. Its antigen is currently not known. No base quality information exists; no much larger clone differs at one position. V loses 3 bases at its end and J loses 0 bases; junction bases beyond the gene matches: 3. For CDR1 and CDR2, the germline V gene (reference sequence) lists DFQATT and SNEGSKA. The CDR3 spans 14 residues, from the cysteine through the phenylalanine. Left in the record is the CDR3 DNA by itself, 42 bases read in frame from the first base. The collaborating institutions used their own protocols to collect whole blood in K2EDTA tubes. Collaborator samples were shipped for TCRbeta analysis as frozen whole blood, isolated PBMCs, or DNA extracted from either sample type. The entry originates in a study of blood T cell repertoires in COVID-19 (dated by TCRdb to 2020 to 2021). Turning to the overall study: Collaborator samples came from the United States, Italy and Spain and covered acute and convalescent phases of COVID-19. The sample metadata nearly always contained a de-identified subject ID, COVID-19 status, age in years and sex. Where HLA class I and class II types were available, the types were taken from metadata supplied by the sample provider, not from assay-based typing. The samples were drawn from the first 160 participants of the ongoing ImmuneRACE study and from 1,254 subjects provided by 6 global collaborators. A freely available public database, intended as a resource for researchers studying the immune response to SARS-CoV-2, is where the repertoires were released. The prospective study material was composed of cDNA or gDNA derived from T cells, B-cell-depleted T cells, or PBMCs. The dataset comprised deeply sampled blood TCRbeta repertoires from subjects exposed to, actively infected with, or recovered from COVID-19. General conclusions and limits of the study: The amount of clinical and demographic metadata varied by source and participant and was provided uncurated.

TCRbeta CDR3 regions were amplified from genomic DNA by means of the immunoSEQ Assay, a bias-controlled multiplex PCR. On the authors' methods: The number of nucleated cells in each sample was estimated by amplification of reference gene primers within the assay. To quantify the absolute abundance of each unique TCRbeta CDR3 rearrangement, sequence reads were collapsed and filtered. For each sample, productive Simpson clonality was calculated by taking the square root of Simpson's diversity index across productive rearrangements. TCRdb took this table from immuneACCESS and kept in-frame rearrangements with V and J called. Such tables lack part of the clones; where checked against another copy, unresolved V genes explain under half of the gap, and the rest is unexplained. The DNA was the basis for D and trimming; V, J and clone size are from that table. This sample is represented by under 200,000 clones; roughly 86% of them were singletons. In total, the top ten clones hold about 3.5% of the sample.

The receptor comes from a man in his 70s with acute or convalescent COVID-19. Sequenced material: peripheral blood. The chain links TRBV20-1 with TRBJ2-7, with TRBD2 matching 9 junction bases. The nucleotide sequence reads as follows: TGCAGTGCTAGTAAAGCGGGAGGCTCCTACGAGCAGTACTTC. This codes for CSASKAGGSYEQYF.